This TCR beta chain was profiled in a study of T cells in Graves' hyperthyroidism and ophthalmopathy. CDR1 MNHNS and CDR2 SASEGT come from the germline V gene. J was trimmed by 3 bases and V by 6 bases; bases with no gene match: 10. There are 15 residues in the CDR3. Patients with uncontrolled infections, other autoimmune diseases, pregnancy or lactation were excluded. Diagnosing involved the use of clinical symptoms, serum thyroxine and TRAb, thyroid ultrasound and orbital computed tomography. There were TCR beta CDR3 regions amplified from RNA transcripts. RT-PCR in the first round (using the HTBI primer set) targeted the TCR CDR3. MiXCR, applied by TCRdb to the multiplex PCR reads, yields one record per CDR3 protein. The table includes approximately 380,000 distinct CDR3 sequences, roughly 13% detected once. This clonotype was found a few times.

The genes are TRBV6-1 and TRBJ2-7; 8 bases are a match to TRBD1. The TCR sequence derives from a man aged 50 or older with Graves' ophthalmopathy. Sequences were obtained from blood. CDR3 sequence reads: CASRQGQDALYEQYF. CDR3 nucleotide sequence: TGTGCCAGCAGACAGGGACAGGACGCCCTCTACGAGCAGTACTTC.